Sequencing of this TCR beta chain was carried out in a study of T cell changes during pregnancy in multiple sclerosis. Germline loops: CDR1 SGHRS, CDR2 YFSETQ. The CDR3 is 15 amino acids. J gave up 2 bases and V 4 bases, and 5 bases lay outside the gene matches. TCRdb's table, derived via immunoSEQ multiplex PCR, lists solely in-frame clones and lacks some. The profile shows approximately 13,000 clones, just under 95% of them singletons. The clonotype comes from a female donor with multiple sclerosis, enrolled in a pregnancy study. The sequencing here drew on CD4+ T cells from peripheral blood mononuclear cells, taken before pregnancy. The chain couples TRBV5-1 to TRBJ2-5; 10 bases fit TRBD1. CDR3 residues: CASSRGQGGQETQYF. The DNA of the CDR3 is TGCGCCAGCAGCCGCGGACAGGGGGGACAAGAGACCCAGTACTTC.